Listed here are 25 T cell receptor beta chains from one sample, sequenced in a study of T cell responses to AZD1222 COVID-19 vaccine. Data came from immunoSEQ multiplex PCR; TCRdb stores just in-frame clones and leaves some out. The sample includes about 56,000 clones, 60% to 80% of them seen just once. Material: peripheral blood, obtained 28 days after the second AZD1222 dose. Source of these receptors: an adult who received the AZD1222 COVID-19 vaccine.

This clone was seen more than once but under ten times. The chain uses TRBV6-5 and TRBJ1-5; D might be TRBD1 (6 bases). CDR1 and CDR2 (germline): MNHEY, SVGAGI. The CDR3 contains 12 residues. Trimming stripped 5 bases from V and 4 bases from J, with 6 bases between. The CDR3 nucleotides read TGTGCCAGCAGTACAGGGAATCAGCCCCAGCATTTT. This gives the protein CASSTGNQPQHF.

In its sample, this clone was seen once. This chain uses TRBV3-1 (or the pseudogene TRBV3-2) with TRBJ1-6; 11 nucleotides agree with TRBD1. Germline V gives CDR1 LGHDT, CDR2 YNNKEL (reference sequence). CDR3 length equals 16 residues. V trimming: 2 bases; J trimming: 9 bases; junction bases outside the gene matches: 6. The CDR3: CASSQLGTGGTSPLHF. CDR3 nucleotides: TGTGCCAGCAGCCAACTTGGGACAGGGGGTACTTCACCCCTCCACTTT.

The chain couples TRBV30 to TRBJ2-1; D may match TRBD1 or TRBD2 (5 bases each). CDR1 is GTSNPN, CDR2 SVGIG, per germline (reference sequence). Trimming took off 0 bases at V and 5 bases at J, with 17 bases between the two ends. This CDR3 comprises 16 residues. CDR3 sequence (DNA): TGTGCCTGGAGTGTTTTATTGAGGGGAAGGGACAATGAGCAGTTCTTC. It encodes CAWSVLLRGRDNEQFF.

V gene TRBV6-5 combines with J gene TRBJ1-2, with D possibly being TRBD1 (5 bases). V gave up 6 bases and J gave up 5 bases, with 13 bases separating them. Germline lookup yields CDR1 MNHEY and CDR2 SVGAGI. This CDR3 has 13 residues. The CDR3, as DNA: TGTGCCAGCAGCCAGGGTCCCTCATATGGCTACACCTTC. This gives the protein CASSQGPSYGYTF.

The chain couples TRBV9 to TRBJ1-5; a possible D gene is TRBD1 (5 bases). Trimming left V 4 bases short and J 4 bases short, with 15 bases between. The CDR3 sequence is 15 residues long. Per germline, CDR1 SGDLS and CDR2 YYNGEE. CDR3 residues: CASSPRGIGNQPQHF. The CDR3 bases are TGTGCCAGCAGCCCCCGGGGGATTGGGAATCAGCCCCAGCATTTT.

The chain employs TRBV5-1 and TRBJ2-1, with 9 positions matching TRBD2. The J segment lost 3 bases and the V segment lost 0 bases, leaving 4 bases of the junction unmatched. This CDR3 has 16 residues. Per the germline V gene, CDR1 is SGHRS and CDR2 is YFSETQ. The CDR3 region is CASSLVAGENYNEQFF. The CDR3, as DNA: TGCGCCAGCAGCTTGGTAGCGGGGGAGAACTACAATGAGCAGTTCTTC.

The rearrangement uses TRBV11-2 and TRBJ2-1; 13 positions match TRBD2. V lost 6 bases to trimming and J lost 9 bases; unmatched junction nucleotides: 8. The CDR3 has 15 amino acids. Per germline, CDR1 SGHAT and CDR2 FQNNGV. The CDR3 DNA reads TGTGCCAGCAGTCCCATGGGACTAGCGGGGAGTGAGCAGTTCTTC. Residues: CASSPMGLAGSEQFF. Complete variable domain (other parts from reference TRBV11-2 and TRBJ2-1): EAGVAQSPRYKIIEKRQSVAFWCNPISGHATLYWYQQILGQGPKLLIQFQNNGVVDDSQLPKDRFSAERLKGVDSTLKIQPAKLEDSAVYLCASSPMGLAGSEQFFGPGTRLTVL.

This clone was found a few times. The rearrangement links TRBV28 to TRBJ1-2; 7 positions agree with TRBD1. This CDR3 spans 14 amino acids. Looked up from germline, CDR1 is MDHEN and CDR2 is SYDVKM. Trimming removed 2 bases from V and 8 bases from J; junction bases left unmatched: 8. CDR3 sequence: CASSLGNQGGGYTF. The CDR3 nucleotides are TGTGCCAGCAGTTTAGGGAACCAGGGGGGAGGCTACACCTTC.

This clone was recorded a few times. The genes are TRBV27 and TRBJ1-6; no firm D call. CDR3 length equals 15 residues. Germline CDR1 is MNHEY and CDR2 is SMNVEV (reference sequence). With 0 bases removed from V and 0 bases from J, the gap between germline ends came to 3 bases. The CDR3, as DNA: TGTGCCAGCAGTTTATCCGACTCCTATAATTCACCCCTCCACTTT. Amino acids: CASSLSDSYNSPLHF.

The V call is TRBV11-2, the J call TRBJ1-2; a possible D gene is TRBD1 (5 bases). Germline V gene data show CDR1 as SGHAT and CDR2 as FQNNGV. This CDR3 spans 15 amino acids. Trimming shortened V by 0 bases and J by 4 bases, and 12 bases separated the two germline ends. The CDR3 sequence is CASSLEVAGTYGYTF. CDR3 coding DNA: TGTGCCAGCAGCTTAGAAGTCGCAGGGACCTATGGCTACACCTTC. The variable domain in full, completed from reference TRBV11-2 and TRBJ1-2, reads EAGVAQSPRYKIIEKRQSVAFWCNPISGHATLYWYQQILGQGPKLLIQFQNNGVVDDSQLPKDRFSAERLKGVDSTLKIQPAKLEDSAVYLCASSLEVAGTYGYTFGSGTRLTVV.

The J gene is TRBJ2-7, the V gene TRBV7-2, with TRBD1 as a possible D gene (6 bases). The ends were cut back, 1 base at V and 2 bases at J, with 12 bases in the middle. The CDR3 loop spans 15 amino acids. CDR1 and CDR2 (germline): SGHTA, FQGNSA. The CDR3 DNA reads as TGTGCCAGCAGCTTAGGTACAGGGCTTACCTACGAGCAGTACGTC. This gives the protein CASSLGTGLTYEQYV.

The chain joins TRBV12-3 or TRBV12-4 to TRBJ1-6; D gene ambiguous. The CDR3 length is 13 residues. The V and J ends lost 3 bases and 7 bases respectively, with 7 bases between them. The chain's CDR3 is CASSFTTNSPLHF. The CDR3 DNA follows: TGTGCCAGCAGTTTTACCACAAATTCACCCCTCCACTTT.

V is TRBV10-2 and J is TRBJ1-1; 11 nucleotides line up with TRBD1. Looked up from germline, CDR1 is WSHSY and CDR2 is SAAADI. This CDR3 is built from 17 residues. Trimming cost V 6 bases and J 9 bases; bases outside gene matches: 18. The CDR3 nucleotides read TGCGCCAGCAGGGGAGGTGGACAGGGGGCATCCCGGCTGAAAGCTTTCTTT. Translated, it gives CASRGGGQGASRLKAFF.

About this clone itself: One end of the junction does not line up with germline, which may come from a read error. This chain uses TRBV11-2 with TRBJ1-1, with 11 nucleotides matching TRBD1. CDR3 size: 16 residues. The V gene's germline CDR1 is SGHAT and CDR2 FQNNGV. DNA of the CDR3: TGTGCCAGCAGCTTGATCGGGACAGGGGGGATCACTGAAACTTTCTTT. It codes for CASSLIGTGGITETFF. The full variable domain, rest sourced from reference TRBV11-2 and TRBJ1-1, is EAGVAQSPRYKIIEKRQSVAFWCNPISGHATLYWYQQILGQGPKLLIQFQNNGVVDDSQLPKDRFSAERLKGVDSTLKIQPAKLEDSAVYLCASSLIGTGGITETFFGQGTRLTVV.

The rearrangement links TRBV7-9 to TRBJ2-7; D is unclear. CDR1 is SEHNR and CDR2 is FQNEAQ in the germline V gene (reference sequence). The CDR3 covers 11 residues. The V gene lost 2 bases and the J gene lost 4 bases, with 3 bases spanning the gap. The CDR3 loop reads CASSLKYEQYF. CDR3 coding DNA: TGTGCCAGCAGCTTAAAGTACGAGCAGTACTTC.

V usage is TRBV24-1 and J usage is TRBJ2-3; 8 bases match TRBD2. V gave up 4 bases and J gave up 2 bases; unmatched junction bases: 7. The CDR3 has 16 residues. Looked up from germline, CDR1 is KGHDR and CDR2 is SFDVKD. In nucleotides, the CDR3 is TGTGCCACCAGTGAGGAACTAGCGGACGCCACAGATACGCAGTATTTT. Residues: CATSEELADATDTQYF.

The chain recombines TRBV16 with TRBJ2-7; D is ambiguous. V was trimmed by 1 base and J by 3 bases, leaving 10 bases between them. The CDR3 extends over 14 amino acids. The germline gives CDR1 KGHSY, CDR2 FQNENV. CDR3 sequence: CASSQWMSGYEQYF. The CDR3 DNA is TGTGCCAGCAGCCAATGGATGTCGGGCTACGAGCAGTACTTC.

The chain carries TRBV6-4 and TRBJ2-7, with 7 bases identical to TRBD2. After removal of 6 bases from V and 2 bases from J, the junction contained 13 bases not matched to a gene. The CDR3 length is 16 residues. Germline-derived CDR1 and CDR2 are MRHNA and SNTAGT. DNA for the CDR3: TGTGCCAGCAGCGCCGTGGCTAGCGGTTCCCCCTACGAGCAGTACTTC. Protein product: CASSAVASGSPYEQYF.

CDR3 bases: TGTGCCAGCAGTGACAGACAGGGGGGCGAGCAGTACTTC. It encodes CASSDRQGGEQYF. J is TRBJ2-7 and V is TRBV6-1, with 9 bases that match TRBD1. V trimming: 3 bases; J trimming: 6 bases; junction bases outside the gene matches: 3. This CDR3 is 13 amino acids long. Germline V gene sequence: CDR1 MNHNS, CDR2 SASEGT.

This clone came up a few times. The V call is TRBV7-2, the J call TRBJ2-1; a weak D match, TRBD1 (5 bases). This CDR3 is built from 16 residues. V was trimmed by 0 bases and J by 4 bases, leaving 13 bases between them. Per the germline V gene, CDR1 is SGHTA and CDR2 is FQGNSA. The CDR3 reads CASSLAWGQSYNEQFF. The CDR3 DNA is TGTGCCAGCAGCTTAGCTTGGGGCCAATCTTACAATGAGCAGTTCTTC. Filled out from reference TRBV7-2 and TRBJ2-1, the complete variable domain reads GAGVSQSPSNKVTEKGKDVELRCDPISGHTALYWYRQSLGQGLEFLIYFQGNSAPDKSGLPSDRFSAERTGGSVSTLTIQRTQQEDSAVYLCASSLAWGQSYNEQFFGPGTRLTVL.

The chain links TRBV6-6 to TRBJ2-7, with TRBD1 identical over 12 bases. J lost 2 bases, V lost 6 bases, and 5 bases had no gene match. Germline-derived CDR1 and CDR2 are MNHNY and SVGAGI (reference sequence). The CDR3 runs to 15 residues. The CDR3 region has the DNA TGTGCCAGCAGCCCCGGGACAGGGGGCACCTACGAGCAGTACTTC. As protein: CASSPGTGGTYEQYF.

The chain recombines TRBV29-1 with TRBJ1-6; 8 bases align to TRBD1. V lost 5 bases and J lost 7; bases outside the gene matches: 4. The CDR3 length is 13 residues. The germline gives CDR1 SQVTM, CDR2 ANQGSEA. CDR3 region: CSVKQGGNSPLHF. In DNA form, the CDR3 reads TGCAGCGTTAAACAGGGGGGAAATTCACCCCTCCACTTT.

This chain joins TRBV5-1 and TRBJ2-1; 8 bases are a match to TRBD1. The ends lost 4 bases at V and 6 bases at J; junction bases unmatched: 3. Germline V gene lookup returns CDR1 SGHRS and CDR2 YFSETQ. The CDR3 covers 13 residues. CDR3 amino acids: CASSNGQGNEQFF. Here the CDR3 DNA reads TGCGCCAGCAGCAACGGACAGGGCAATGAGCAGTTCTTC.

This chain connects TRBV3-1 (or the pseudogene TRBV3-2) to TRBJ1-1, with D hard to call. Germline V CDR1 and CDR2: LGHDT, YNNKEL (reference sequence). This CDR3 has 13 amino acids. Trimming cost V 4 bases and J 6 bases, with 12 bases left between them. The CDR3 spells CASSPVPDSEAFF. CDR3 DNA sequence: TGTGCCAGCAGCCCCGTTCCTGATTCTGAAGCTTTCTTT.

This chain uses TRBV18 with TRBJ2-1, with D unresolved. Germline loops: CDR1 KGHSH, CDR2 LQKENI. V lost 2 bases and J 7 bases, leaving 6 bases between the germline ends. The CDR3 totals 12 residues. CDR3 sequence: CASSPADNEQFF. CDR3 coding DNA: TGTGCCAGCTCACCAGCGGATAATGAGCAGTTCTTC.